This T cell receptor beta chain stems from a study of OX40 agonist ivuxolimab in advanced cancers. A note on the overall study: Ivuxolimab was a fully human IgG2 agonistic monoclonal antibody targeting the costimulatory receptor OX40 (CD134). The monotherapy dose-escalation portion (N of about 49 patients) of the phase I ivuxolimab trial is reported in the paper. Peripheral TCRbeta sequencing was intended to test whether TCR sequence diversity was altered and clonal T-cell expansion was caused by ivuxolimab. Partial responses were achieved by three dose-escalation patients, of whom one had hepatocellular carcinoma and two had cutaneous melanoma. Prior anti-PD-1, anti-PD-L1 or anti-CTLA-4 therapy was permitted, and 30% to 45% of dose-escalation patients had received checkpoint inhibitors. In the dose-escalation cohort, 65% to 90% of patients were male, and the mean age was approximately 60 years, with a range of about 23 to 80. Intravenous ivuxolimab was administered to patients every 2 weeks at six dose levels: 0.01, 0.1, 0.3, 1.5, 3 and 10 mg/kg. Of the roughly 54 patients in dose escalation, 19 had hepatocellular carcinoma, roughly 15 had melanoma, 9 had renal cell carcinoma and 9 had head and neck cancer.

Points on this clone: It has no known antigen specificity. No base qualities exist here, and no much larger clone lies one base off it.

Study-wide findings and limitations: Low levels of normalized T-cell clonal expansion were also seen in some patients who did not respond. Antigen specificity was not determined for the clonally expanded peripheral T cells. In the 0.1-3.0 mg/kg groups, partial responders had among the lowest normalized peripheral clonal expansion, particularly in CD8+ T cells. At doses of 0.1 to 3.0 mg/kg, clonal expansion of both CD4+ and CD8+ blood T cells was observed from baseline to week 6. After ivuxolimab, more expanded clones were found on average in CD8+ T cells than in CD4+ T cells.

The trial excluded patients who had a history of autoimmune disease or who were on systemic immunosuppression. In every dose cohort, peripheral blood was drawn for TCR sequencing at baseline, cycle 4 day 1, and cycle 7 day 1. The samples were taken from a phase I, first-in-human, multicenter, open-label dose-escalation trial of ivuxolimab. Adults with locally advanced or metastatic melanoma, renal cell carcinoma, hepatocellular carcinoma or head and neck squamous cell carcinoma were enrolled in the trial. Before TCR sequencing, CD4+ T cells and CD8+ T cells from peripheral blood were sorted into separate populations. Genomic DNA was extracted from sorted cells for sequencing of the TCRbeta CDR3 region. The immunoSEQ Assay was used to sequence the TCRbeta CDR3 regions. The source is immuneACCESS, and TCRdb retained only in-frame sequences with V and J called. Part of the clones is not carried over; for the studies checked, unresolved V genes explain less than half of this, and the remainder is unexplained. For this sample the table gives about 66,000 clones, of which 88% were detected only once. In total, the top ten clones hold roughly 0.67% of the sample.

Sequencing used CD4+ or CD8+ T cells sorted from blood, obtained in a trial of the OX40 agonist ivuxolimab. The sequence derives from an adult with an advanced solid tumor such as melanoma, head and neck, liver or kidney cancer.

The nucleotide sequence reads TGCGCCAGCAGCTTGGCGACGGAGAACTATGGCTACACCTTC. Its protein is CASSLATENYGYTF. The chain is assembled from TRBV5-1 and TRBJ1-2, with no confident D gene call. Per the germline V gene, SGHRS is the CDR1 and YFSETQ is the CDR2. Measured from the cysteine to the phenylalanine, the CDR3 is 14 residues long. Only the CDR3 DNA stays, 42 bases, in frame from base 1. V gives up 0 bases and J gives up 2 bases, and the segment between their germline ends measures 8 bases.